This T cell receptor beta chain stems from a study of T-cell reconstitution after alpha-beta-depleted transplantation in children (dated by TCRdb to about 2016). For the study in its entirety: Using TCR repertoire profiling, the study quantitatively followed how T-cell immune reconstitution unfolded in children after TCRalphabeta/CD19-depleted allogeneic hematopoietic cell transplantation.

Per the germline V gene, SGHRS is the CDR1 and YFSETQ is the CDR2. The CDR3, from cysteine to phenylalanine, totals 19 residues. Only CDR3 DNA remains: 57 bases, in frame from the first base. The V end gives up 0 bases and the J end 2 bases, leaving 7 bases in the junction not matched to a gene. On this clonotype: No antigen is known for it. No base qualities exist here, and no much larger clone lies one base off it.

The paper's findings and limits, for the study overall: The high TCRbeta diversity at day 60 in some patients was ascribed to recipient T cells and intrathymic progenitors that had survived conditioning. Hyperexpanded clone frequencies declined over subsequent months; after one year, T-cell counts and TCRbeta diversity were mostly attributed to newly produced T cells. The apparently early recovery of alphabetaT-cell counts about two months after transplant reportedly depended on only several hundred rapidly expanded clones that came from non-depleted graft cells.

Preparation of the library involved PCR. The instrument given in TCRdb is Illumina HiSeq 2500. TCR library preparation used molecular barcoding, with unique molecular identifiers applied to normalize quantification of the TCRbeta repertoire. TCRdb applied fastp at Q25 and MiXCR to the public reads, then kept only in-frame beta chains. When rows share a CDR3 protein, they turn into one entry using the most common DNA and genes. Here the sample has some 600,000 distinct CDR3 sequences; 13% occur a single time. Jointly, the top ten make up 2% to 2.5% of the sample. In light of the paper, this sample's treatment or condition label describes: allogeneic hematopoietic cell transplantation with graft depleted of TCRalphabeta T cells and CD19 B cells. TCRalphabeta/CD19-depleted allogeneic hematopoietic cell grafts were given to the transplant recipients, all of whom were children.

This clonotype was sampled from a male patient younger than 18 who had a stem cell transplant for acute myeloid leukemia, so the T cells may come from the graft donor. The chain is assembled from TRBV5-1 and TRBJ2-3; 15 nucleotides in the junction match TRBD2. The input for sequencing was PBMCs, mostly from graft donor cells, taken 360 days after TCRalphabeta/CD19-depleted stem cell transplant. Here is the DNA: TGCGCCAGCAGCTTGGAGGGACTAGCGGGAGGTTTACCCACAGATACGCAGTATTTT. This sequence encodes CASSLEGLAGGLPTDTQYF.